The rows below give T cell receptor beta chains drawn from one sample of a study of cytomegalovirus exposure and HLA in healthy donors. Profiled with immunoSEQ multiplex PCR; TCRdb holds only in-frame clones, not every one. The sample carries 90,000 to 110,000 clones, over 70% recorded once. Sequenced input: PBMCs. The receptors originated from a man aged 30 to 45 in good health and CMV-seronegative. The CDR3 runs from the conserved cysteine through the conserved F or W. Fields, in order: V gene, J gene, D gene, clone size, CDR3 protein, CDR3 DNA. D genes are given only for firm matches. A clone size is listed for some rows: how often the clone was seen (once, few, many), or a class if it is expanded.

V gene: TRBV4-2; J gene: TRBJ1-5; D gene: -; clone size: -; CDR3 protein: CASSQADQPQHF; CDR3 DNA: TGTGCCAGCAGCCAAGCGGATCAGCCCCAGCATTTT
V gene: TRBV28; J gene: TRBJ2-7; D gene: TRBD2; clone size: once; CDR3 protein: CASRLAGIYEQYF; CDR3 DNA: TGTGCCAGCCGACTAGCGGGGATCTACGAGCAGTACTTC
V gene: TRBV6-5; J gene: TRBJ1-5; D gene: -; clone size: few; CDR3 protein: CASSYSSRQPQHF; CDR3 DNA: TGTGCCAGCAGTTACTCTTCACGGCAGCCCCAGCATTTT
V gene: TRBV28; J gene: TRBJ2-3; D gene: TRBD2; clone size: -; CDR3 protein: CASSSGGDLAGDTQYF; CDR3 DNA: TGTGCCAGCAGCTCGGGAGGGGACCTAGCGGGAGATACGCAGTATTTT
V gene: TRBV6-1; J gene: TRBJ1-5; D gene: TRBD1; clone size: -; CDR3 protein: CASSEGQINQPQHF; CDR3 DNA: TGTGCCAGCAGTGAGGGACAGATCAATCAGCCCCAGCATTTT
V gene: TRBV11-2; J gene: TRBJ1-1; D gene: TRBD1; clone size: -; CDR3 protein: CASSTRTGNTEAFF; CDR3 DNA: TGTGCCAGCAGCACCCGGACAGGGAACACTGAAGCTTTCTTT
V gene: TRBV18; J gene: TRBJ1-4; D gene: -; clone size: few; CDR3 protein: CASSAGEGVREKLFF; CDR3 DNA: TGTGCCAGCTCTGCAGGGGAAGGGGTTCGGGAAAAACTGTTTTTT
V gene: TRBV7-8; J gene: TRBJ2-2; D gene: -; clone size: -; CDR3 protein: CASSLSRGSDTGELFF; CDR3 DNA: TGTGCCAGCAGCTTATCACGGGGGTCGGACACCGGGGAGCTGTTTTTT
V gene: TRBV30; J gene: TRBJ1-2; D gene: -; clone size: few; CDR3 protein: CAWSVWGSLMFYGYTF; CDR3 DNA: TGTGCCTGGAGTGTATGGGGCAGCCTGATGTTTTACGGCTACACCTTC
V gene: TRBV10-3; J gene: TRBJ1-1; D gene: -; clone size: -; CDR3 protein: CAIRDTTTGEAFF; CDR3 DNA: TGTGCCATCAGGGACACCACAACAGGGGAAGCTTTCTTT
V gene: TRBV28; J gene: TRBJ1-2; D gene: -; clone size: -; CDR3 protein: CASSLAGTNYGYTF; CDR3 DNA: TGTGCCAGCAGTTTGGCAGGGACTAACTATGGCTACACCTTC
V gene: TRBV11-2; J gene: TRBJ2-1; D gene: -; clone size: -; CDR3 protein: CASSLDRESQFF; CDR3 DNA: TGTGCCAGCAGCTTAGATAGGGAGAGTCAGTTCTTC
V gene: TRBV7-9; J gene: TRBJ2-4; D gene: -; clone size: -; CDR3 protein: CASGDSTDTKNIQYF; CDR3 DNA: TGTGCCAGCGGAGACAGCACTGATACCAAAAACATTCAGTACTTC
V gene: TRBV13; J gene: TRBJ2-7; D gene: -; clone size: -; CDR3 protein: CASSLSAGGYEQYF; CDR3 DNA: TGTGCCAGCAGCTTATCGGCAGGGGGGTACGAGCAGTACTTC
V gene: TRBV6-5; J gene: TRBJ1-5; D gene: -; clone size: -; CDR3 protein: CASSSNLDQPQHF; CDR3 DNA: TGTGCCAGCAGTTCCAACCTAGATCAGCCCCAGCATTTT
V gene: TRBV5-4; J gene: TRBJ2-7; D gene: -; clone size: -; CDR3 protein: CASTRPGGPHEQYF; CDR3 DNA: TGTGCCAGCACCCGGCCAGGGGGGCCGCACGAGCAGTACTTC
V gene: TRBV27; J gene: TRBJ2-7; D gene: TRBD1; clone size: -; CDR3 protein: CASSYPTGTGTYEQYF; CDR3 DNA: TGTGCCAGCAGTTATCCAACCGGGACAGGGACCTACGAGCAGTACTTC
V gene: TRBV25-1; J gene: TRBJ2-2; D gene: TRBD2; clone size: -; CDR3 protein: CASSDPTSGGRTGELFF; CDR3 DNA: TGTGCCAGCAGTGACCCAACTAGCGGGGGCAGAACCGGGGAGCTGTTTTTT
V gene: TRBV2; J gene: TRBJ1-1; D gene: -; clone size: once; CDR3 protein: CATRPEEGGGTEAFF; CDR3 DNA: TGTGCGACCCGGCCAGAGGAGGGGGGGGGCACTGAAGCTTTCTTT
V gene: TRBV9; J gene: TRBJ2-5; D gene: -; clone size: -; CDR3 protein: CASSVGSLPKAETQYF; CDR3 DNA: TGTGCCAGCAGCGTAGGATCACTACCCAAGGCAGAGACCCAGTACTTC
V gene: TRBV19; J gene: TRBJ1-5; D gene: -; clone size: once; CDR3 protein: CASSMVSGPNQPQHF; CDR3 DNA: TGTGCCAGTAGTATGGTTTCAGGCCCAAATCAGCCCCAGCATTTT
V gene: TRBV6-1; J gene: TRBJ2-1; D gene: -; clone size: -; CDR3 protein: CASSEALRQINEQFF; CDR3 DNA: TGTGCCAGCAGTGAAGCGCTTCGTCAGATCAATGAGCAGTTCTTC
V gene: TRBV10-3; J gene: TRBJ1-1; D gene: -; clone size: -; CDR3 protein: CAISEGGSNTEAFF; CDR3 DNA: TGTGCCATCAGTGAAGGCGGGTCGAACACTGAAGCTTTCTTT
V gene: TRBV11-2; J gene: TRBJ2-7; D gene: TRBD2; clone size: -; CDR3 protein: CASSRSGVKHYEQYF; CDR3 DNA: TGTGCCAGCAGCCGGAGCGGGGTAAAACACTACGAGCAGTACTTC
V gene: TRBV9; J gene: TRBJ2-5; D gene: TRBD2; clone size: -; CDR3 protein: CASSASGLAGWETQYF; CDR3 DNA: TGTGCCAGCAGCGCGAGCGGACTAGCGGGGTGGGAGACCCAGTACTTC
V gene: TRBV6-1; J gene: TRBJ1-1; D gene: -; clone size: -; CDR3 protein: CASSGKDREAFF; CDR3 DNA: TGTGCCAGCAGTGGGAAGGACAGAGAAGCTTTCTTT